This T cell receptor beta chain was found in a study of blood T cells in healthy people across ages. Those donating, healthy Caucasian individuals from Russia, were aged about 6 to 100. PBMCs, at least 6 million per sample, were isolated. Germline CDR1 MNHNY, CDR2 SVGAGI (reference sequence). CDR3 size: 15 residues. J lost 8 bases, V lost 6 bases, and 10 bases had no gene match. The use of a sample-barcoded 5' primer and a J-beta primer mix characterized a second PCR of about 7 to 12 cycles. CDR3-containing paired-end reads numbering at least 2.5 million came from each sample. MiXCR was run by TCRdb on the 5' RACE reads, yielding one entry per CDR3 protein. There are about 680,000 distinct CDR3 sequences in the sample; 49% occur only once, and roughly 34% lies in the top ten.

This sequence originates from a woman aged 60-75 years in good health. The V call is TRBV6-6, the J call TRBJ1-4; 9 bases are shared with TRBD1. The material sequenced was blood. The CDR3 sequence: CASRELRDRAEKLFF. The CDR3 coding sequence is TGTGCCAGCAGGGAACTCCGGGACAGGGCCGAAAAACTGTTTTTT.